This TCR beta chain was captured by sequencing in a study of blood T cell repertoires in COVID-19. The table came from immunoSEQ multiplex PCR; TCRdb's copy has only in-frame clones and leaves some out. The sample yields 75,000 to 100,000 clones, 75% to 85% seen once. The V segment lost 3 bases and the J segment 3 bases; nucleotides outside the gene matches: 6. Germline CDR1 is SGDLS and CDR2 is YYNGEE. This CDR3 has 15 amino acids. This clone has more than one count but fewer than ten. The receptor comes from a woman at least 80 years old with acute or convalescent COVID-19. Material for sequencing was peripheral blood. V and J are TRBV9 and TRBJ2-1; 7 bases are shared with TRBD1. CDR3 region: CASSADGTDYNEQFF. The CDR3 region has the DNA TGTGCCAGCAGCGCAGACGGGACAGACTACAATGAGCAGTTCTTC.